This T cell receptor (beta chain) was documented in a study of T-cell memory formation after mild COVID-19. The overall study: TCR clusters largely stayed donor specific.

The germline V gene has CDR1 MNHEY and CDR2 SVGAGI. V shed 10 bases and J shed 2 bases, with 14 bases lying between them. This CDR3 contains 13 residues. Using its own MiXCR run on the 5' RACE reads, TCRdb lists one record per CDR3 protein. The sample has 250,000 to 350,000 distinct CDR3 sequences, approximately 15% seen once. The sequenced sample was PBMCs or a T cell subset sorted from them (not recorded which). This chain connects TRBV6-5 to TRBJ1-2; D possibly corresponds to TRBD1 (5 bases). This sequence originates from a man younger than 35 who had mild COVID-19 (a few samples of this study predate the infection). Cell type and time point are not known. CDR3 region: CATLSGSNYGYTF. In nucleotides, the CDR3 is TGTGCCACGCTTTCAGGGTCGAACTATGGCTACACCTTC.